Below are 19 T cell receptor beta chains sequenced from a single sample in a study of CD4 T cells in relation to SARS-CoV-2 and coronaviruses. Unexposed donor CD4+ T cells date from about 2011-2019, before the COVID-19 pandemic. Isolation of CD4+ T cells took place after approximately 11 days in culture. This table comes from immunoSEQ multiplex PCR, and its TCRdb copy is limited to in-frame clones, with some not included. The table has 20,000 to 25,000 clones, about two thirds seen once. These receptors have no known antigen. Sequencing was performed on CD4+ T cells from PBMCs, cultured in vitro. These receptors were taken from a human donor in good health.

This clone was observed a few times. This chain links TRBV2 with TRBJ1-1; no firm D call. Germline V gene sequence: CDR1 SNHLY, CDR2 FYNNEI. V dropped 6 bases and J dropped 0 bases, with 5 bases sitting between them. This CDR3 region has 12 residues. CDR3 sequence reads: CASSQMNTEAFF. CDR3 bases: TGTGCCAGCAGCCAGATGAACACTGAAGCTTTCTTT.

The genes are TRBV7-2 and TRBJ1-2, with TRBD1 identical over 8 bases. Looked up from germline, CDR1 is SGHTA and CDR2 is FQGNSA. The CDR3 has 13 residues. V trimming: 6 bases; J trimming: 4 bases; junction bases outside the gene matches: 4. The CDR3 DNA reads as TGTGCCAGCAGATTCGGGACAGGCTATGGCTACACCTTC. This sequence encodes CASRFGTGYGYTF. Looking up the rest from reference TRBV7-2 and TRBJ1-2 gives the full variable domain: GAGVSQSPSNKVTEKGKDVELRCDPISGHTALYWYRQSLGQGLEFLIYFQGNSAPDKSGLPSDRFSAERTGGSVSTLTIQRTQQEDSAVYLCASRFGTGYGYTFGSGTRLTVV.

Here the CDR3 DNA reads TGCGCCAGCAGCGAACAGGGCTACGAGCAGTACTTC. Amino acids: CASSEQGYEQYF. This rearrangement joins TRBV5-1 to TRBJ2-7; possibly TRBD1 for D (6 bases). V gave up 4 bases and J gave up 3 bases, with 8 bases separating them. This CDR3 has 12 residues. The V gene's germline CDR1 is SGHRS and CDR2 YFSETQ.

The chain recombines TRBV29-1 with TRBJ2-2; the D call may be TRBD1 or TRBD2 (5 bases each). The CDR3 has 11 residues. Between the trimmed V and J ends, which lost 7 bases and 7 bases, there was a span of 10 bases. Germline CDR1 is SQVTM and CDR2 is ANQGSEA. The CDR3 region has the DNA TGCAGCGCTAGGGACGGCGGGGAGCTGTTTTTT. It yields the protein CSARDGGELFF.

This chain joins TRBV18 and TRBJ1-1, with D unresolved. Per germline, CDR1 KGHSH and CDR2 LQKENI. Trimming took off 4 bases at V and 0 bases at J, with 12 bases between the two ends. The CDR3 loop spans 15 amino acids. The CDR3 protein is CASSRAANVNTEAFF. The DNA for the CDR3 is TGTGCCAGCTCACGCGCAGCGAACGTGAACACTGAAGCTTTCTTT.

This clone was detected only a few times. The J gene is TRBJ2-3, the V gene TRBV11-2, with D perhaps assigned TRBD1 or TRBD2 (5 bases each). The CDR3 is 15 residues long. Looked up from germline, CDR1 is SGHAT and CDR2 is FQNNGV. With 4 bases removed from V and 4 bases from J, the gap between germline ends came to 15 bases. The DNA for the CDR3 is TGTGCCAGCAGCTCCGTATCAGGGAGTGCAGATACGCAGTATTTT. Translation gives CASSSVSGSADTQYF.

The rearrangement joins TRBV5-1 to TRBJ2-7; the match to TRBD2 covers 8 bases. The CDR3 consists of 15 residues. CDR1 is SGHRS, CDR2 YFSETQ, per germline. V was pared by 3 bases and J by 2 bases, with 7 bases of the junction left unmatched. CDR3 sequence reads: CASSWGAGEAYEQYF. The CDR3, as DNA: TGCGCCAGCAGCTGGGGAGCGGGGGAGGCCTACGAGCAGTACTTC.

This clone was observed a few times. This chain links TRBV6-2 or TRBV6-3 with TRBJ2-5; a weak D match, TRBD2 (6 bases). This CDR3 is 16 amino acids long. CDR1 is MNHEY, CDR2 SVGEGT, per germline. Between the trimmed V and J ends, which lost 6 bases and 2 bases, there was a span of 19 bases. CDR3 region: CASSHLGRGRQETQYF. The DNA of the CDR3 is TGTGCCAGCAGCCACCTCGGGCGGGGACGGCAAGAGACCCAGTACTTC.

The rearrangement uses TRBV7-6 and TRBJ1-5, with D perhaps matching TRBD1 (5 bases). CDR3 length equals 15 residues. The ends were cut back, 2 bases at V and 5 bases at J, with 13 bases in the middle. Per the germline V gene, CDR1 is SGHVS and CDR2 is FNYEAQ. CDR3 coding DNA: TGTGCCAGCAGCTTAAGTTTAGGGGAGGATCAGCCCCAGCATTTT. It codes for CASSLSLGEDQPQHF.

The CDR3 region is CASSQDSWSNQPQHF. In DNA, the CDR3 is TGCGCCAGCAGCCAAGATAGCTGGAGCAATCAGCCCCAGCATTTT. J is TRBJ1-5 and V is TRBV4-1; D not certain. CDR3 size: 15 residues. Trimming removed 0 bases from V and 1 base from J, with 7 bases in between. Germline CDR1 is MGHRA and CDR2 is YSYEKL.

J is TRBJ2-7 and V is TRBV13; D is unclear. V lost 3 bases and J lost 7, with 7 bases in between. Germline CDR1 is PRHDT and CDR2 is FYEKMQ (reference sequence). The CDR3 extends over 11 amino acids. This chain's CDR3 is CASSFGVEQYF. In nucleotides, the CDR3 is TGTGCCAGCAGCTTCGGTGTTGAGCAGTACTTC.

The gene calls are TRBV5-4 and TRBJ2-3; TRBD2 matches at 10 bases. V trimming: 1 base; J trimming: 4 bases; junction bases outside the gene matches: 9. The CDR3 is made up of 17 amino acids. Germline V CDR1 and CDR2: SGHNT, YYREEE (reference sequence). The DNA for the CDR3 is TGTGCCAGCAGCTTGCCCCTAGCGGGAGCGGGGGCAGATACGCAGTATTTT. It encodes CASSLPLAGAGADTQYF.

The chain has TRBV19 and TRBJ1-2; 8 bases agree with TRBD1. CDR3 length equals 15 residues. The germline V gene has CDR1 LNHDA and CDR2 SQIVND (reference sequence). After removal of 4 bases from V and 2 bases from J, the junction contained 6 bases not matched to a gene. The CDR3 spells CASSSGTGGNYGYTF. CDR3 DNA sequence: TGTGCCAGTAGTAGCGGGACAGGTGGAAACTATGGCTACACCTTC.

This clone is large by share. The chain uses TRBV5-1 and TRBJ1-1, with a weak D call TRBD1 (6 bases). This CDR3 region has 15 residues. Trimming stripped 3 bases from V and 4 bases from J, with 16 bases between. Germline assignment: CDR1 SGHRS and CDR2 YFSETQ. CDR3 residues: CASSWGGINPTEAFF. CDR3 sequence (DNA): TGCGCCAGCAGCTGGGGGGGCATAAACCCCACTGAAGCTTTCTTT.

J is TRBJ1-4 and V is TRBV11-2; D might be TRBD1 (5 bases). The CDR3 is 15 amino acids. Germline CDR1 and CDR2: SGHAT and FQNNGV. Trimming removed 4 bases from V and 6 bases from J, with 15 bases in between. CDR3 loop: CASSSWDGADEKLFF. CDR3 DNA sequence: TGTGCCAGCAGCTCTTGGGACGGAGCGGATGAAAAACTGTTTTTT.

CDR3 sequence: CASSQEPLVAGGPYEQYF. CDR3 DNA: TGCGCCAGCAGCCAAGAACCCCTGGTAGCGGGAGGGCCCTACGAGCAGTACTTC. This sequence joins TRBV4-1 and TRBJ2-7; TRBD2 matches 11 bases. The CDR3 is 18 amino acids. Germline V CDR1 and CDR2: MGHRA, YSYEKL. J gave up 2 bases and V 0 bases, and 9 bases lay outside the gene matches.

This clone appeared once. The chain carries TRBV11-2 and TRBJ2-7; TRBD1 matches at 8 bases. The V segment lost 0 bases and the J segment 2 bases; nucleotides outside the gene matches: 3. CDR3 length equals 15 residues. The germline V gene encodes CDR1 SGHAT and CDR2 FQNNGV. This chain's CDR3 is CASSLEGTGPYEQYF. The CDR3 DNA reads TGTGCCAGCAGCTTAGAAGGGACAGGCCCCTACGAGCAGTACTTC. The full variable domain, in which reference TRBV11-2 and TRBJ2-7 provide the parts outside the CDR3, is EAGVAQSPRYKIIEKRQSVAFWCNPISGHATLYWYQQILGQGPKLLIQFQNNGVVDDSQLPKDRFSAERLKGVDSTLKIQPAKLEDSAVYLCASSLEGTGPYEQYFGPGTRLTVT.

The genes are TRBV9 and TRBJ1-4, with D perhaps TRBD1 (5 bases). V lost 3 bases to trimming and J lost 7 bases, with 19 bases between them. The V gene's germline CDR1 is SGDLS and CDR2 YYNGEE. The CDR3 extends over 16 amino acids. CDR3 residues: CASSGQGPGRTEKLFF. CDR3 nucleotide sequence: TGTGCCAGCAGCGGTCAGGGTCCGGGCAGGACTGAAAAACTGTTTTTT.

V and J are TRBV3-1 (or the pseudogene TRBV3-2) and TRBJ2-6; unclear D gene. Trimming took 3 bases from V and 1 from J, leaving 13 bases between them. The CDR3 length is 17 residues. Germline V CDR1 and CDR2: LGHDT, YNNKEL (reference sequence). The CDR3 loop reads CASSQAGARSGANVLTF. The CDR3 region has the DNA TGTGCCAGCAGCCAGGCAGGAGCGAGGTCTGGGGCCAACGTCCTGACTTTC.